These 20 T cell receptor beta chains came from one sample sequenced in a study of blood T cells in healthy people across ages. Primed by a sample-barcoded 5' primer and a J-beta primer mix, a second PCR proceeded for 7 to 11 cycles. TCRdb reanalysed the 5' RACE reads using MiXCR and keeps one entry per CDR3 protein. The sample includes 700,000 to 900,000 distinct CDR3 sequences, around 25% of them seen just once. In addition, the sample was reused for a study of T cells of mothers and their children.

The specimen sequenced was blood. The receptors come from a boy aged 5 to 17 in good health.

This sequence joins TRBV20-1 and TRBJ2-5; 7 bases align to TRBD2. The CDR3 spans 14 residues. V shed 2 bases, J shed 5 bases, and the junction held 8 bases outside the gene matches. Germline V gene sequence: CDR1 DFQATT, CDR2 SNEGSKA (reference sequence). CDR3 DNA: TGCAGTGCTAGACAAGCGGGACCGGGGGAGACCCAGTACTTC. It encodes CSARQAGPGETQYF.

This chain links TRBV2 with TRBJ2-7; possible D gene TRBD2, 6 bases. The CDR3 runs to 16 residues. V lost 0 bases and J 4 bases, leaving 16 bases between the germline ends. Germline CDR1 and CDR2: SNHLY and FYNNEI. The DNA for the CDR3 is TGTGCCAGCAGTGAAGCCCAAAGGGGACTCTGGTACGAGCAGTACTTC. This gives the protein CASSEAQRGLWYEQYF. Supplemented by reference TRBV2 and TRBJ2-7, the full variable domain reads EPEVTQTPSHQVTQMGQEVILRCVPISNHLYFYWYRQILGQKVEFLVSFYNNEISEKSEIFDDQFSVERPDGSNFTLKIRSTKLEDSAMYFCASSEAQRGLWYEQYFGPGTRLTVT.

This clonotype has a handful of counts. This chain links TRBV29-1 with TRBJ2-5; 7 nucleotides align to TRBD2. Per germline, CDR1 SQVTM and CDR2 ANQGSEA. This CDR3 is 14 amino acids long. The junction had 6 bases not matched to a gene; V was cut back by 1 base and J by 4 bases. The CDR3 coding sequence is TGCAGCGTTGAAGGGCTAGCGGTCATAGAGACCCAGTACTTC. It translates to CSVEGLAVIETQYF.

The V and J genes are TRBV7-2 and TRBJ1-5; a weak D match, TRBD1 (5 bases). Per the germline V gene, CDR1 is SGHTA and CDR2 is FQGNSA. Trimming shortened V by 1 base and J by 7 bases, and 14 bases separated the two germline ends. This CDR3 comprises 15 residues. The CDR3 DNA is TGTGCCAGCAGCTTAGACGTTTGGGGGGGGCAGCCCCAGCATTTT. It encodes CASSLDVWGGQPQHF.

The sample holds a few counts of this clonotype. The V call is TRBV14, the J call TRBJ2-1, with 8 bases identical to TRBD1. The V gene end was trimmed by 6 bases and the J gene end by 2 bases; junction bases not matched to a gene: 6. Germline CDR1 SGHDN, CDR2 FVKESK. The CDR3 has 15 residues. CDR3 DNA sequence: TGTGCCAGCAGACCGACAGGGGTCCCCTACAATGAGCAGTTCTTC. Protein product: CASRPTGVPYNEQFF.

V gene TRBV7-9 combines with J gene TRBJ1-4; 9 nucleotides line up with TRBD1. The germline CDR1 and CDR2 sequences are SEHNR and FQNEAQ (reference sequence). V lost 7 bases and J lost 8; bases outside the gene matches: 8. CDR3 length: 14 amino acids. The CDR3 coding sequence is TGTGCCAGCACCCCGGGACAGGGAGTAGAAAAACTGTTTTTT. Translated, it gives CASTPGQGVEKLFF.

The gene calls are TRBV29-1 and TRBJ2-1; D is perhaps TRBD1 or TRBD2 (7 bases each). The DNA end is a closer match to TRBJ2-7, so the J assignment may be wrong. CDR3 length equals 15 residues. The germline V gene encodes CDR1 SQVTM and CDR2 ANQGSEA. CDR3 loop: CSVATAPGGVYEQYF. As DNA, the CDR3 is TGCAGCGTGGCGACGGCGCCAGGGGGGGTCTACGAGCAGTACTTC.

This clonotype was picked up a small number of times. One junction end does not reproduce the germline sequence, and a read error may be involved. CDR3 nucleotides: TGTGCCAGCAGCCAAATCGCAGGGGCGAACACCGGGGAGCTGCTTTTT. It translates to CASSQIAGANTGELLF. The chain is built from TRBV7-3 and TRBJ2-2; a possible D gene is TRBD1 (6 bases). Germline V gene data show CDR1 as SGHTA and CDR2 as FQGTGA. The CDR3 runs to 16 residues. Using reference TRBV7-3 and TRBJ2-2 for the parts outside the CDR3, the full variable domain is GAGVSQTPSNKVTEKGKYVELRCDPISGHTALYWYRQSLGQGPEFLIYFQGTGAADDSGLPNDRFFAVRPEGSVSTLKIQRTERGDSAVYLCASSQIAGANTGELLFGEGSRLTVL.

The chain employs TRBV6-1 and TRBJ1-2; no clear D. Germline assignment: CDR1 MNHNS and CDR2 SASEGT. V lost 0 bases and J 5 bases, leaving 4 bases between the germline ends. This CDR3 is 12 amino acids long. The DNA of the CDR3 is TGTGCCAGCAGTGAAGCGCGGTATGGCTACACCTTC. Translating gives CASSEARYGYTF.

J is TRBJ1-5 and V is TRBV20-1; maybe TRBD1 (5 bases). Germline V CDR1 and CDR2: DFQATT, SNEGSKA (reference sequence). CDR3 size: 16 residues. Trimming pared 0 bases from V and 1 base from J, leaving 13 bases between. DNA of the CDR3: TGCAGTGCTAGAGATAGGGACGGACCAAGCAATCAGCCCCAGCATTTT. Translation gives CSARDRDGPSNQPQHF.

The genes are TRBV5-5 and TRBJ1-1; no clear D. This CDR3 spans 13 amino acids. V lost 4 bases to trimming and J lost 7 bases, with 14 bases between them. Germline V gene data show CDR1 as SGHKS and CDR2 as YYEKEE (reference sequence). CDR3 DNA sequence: TGTGCCAGCAGCACCAACGTAGCGCGTGAAGCTTTCTTT. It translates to CASSTNVAREAFF. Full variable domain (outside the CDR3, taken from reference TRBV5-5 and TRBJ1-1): DAGVTQSPTHLIKTRGQQVTLRCSPISGHKSVSWYQQVLGQGPQFIFQYYEKEERGRGNFPDRFSARQFPNYSSELNVNALLLGDSALYLCASSTNVAREAFFGQGTRLTVV.

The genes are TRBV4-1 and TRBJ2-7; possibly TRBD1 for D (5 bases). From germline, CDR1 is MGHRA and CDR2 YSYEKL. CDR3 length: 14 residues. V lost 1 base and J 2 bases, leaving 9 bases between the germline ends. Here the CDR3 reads CASSQGREPYEQYF. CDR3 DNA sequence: TGCGCCAGCAGCCAAGGCAGGGAACCCTACGAGCAGTACTTC.

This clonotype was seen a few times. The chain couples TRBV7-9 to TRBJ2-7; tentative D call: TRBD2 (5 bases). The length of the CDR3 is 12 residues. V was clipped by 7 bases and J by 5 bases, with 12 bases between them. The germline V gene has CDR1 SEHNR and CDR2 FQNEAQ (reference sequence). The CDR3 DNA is TGTGCCAGCAATGAGGGTTATGACGAGCAGTACTTC. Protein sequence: CASNEGYDEQYF.

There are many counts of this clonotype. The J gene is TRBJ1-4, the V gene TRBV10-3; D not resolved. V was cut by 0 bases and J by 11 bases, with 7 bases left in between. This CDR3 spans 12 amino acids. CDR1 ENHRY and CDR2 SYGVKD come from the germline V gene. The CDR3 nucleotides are TGTGCCATCAGTGAGTCACCGGGGAAACTGTTTTTT. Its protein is CAISESPGKLFF.

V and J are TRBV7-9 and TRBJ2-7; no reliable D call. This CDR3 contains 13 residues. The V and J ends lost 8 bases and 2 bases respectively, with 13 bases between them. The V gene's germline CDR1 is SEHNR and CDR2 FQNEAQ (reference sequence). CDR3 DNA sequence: TGTGCCAGCTCCATATGGGGTCCCTACGAGCAGTACTTC. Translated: CASSIWGPYEQYF.

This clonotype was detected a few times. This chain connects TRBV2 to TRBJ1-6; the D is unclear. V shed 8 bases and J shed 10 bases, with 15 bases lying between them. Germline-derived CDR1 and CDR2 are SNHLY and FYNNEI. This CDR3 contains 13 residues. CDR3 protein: CASCERESSPLHF. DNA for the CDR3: TGTGCCAGCTGCGAGAGGGAGTCCTCACCCCTCCACTTT. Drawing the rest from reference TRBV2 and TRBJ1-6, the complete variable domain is EPEVTQTPSHQVTQMGQEVILRCVPISNHLYFYWYRQILGQKVEFLVSFYNNEISEKSEIFDDQFSVERPDGSNFTLKIRSTKLEDSAMYFCASCERESSPLHFGNGTRLTVT.

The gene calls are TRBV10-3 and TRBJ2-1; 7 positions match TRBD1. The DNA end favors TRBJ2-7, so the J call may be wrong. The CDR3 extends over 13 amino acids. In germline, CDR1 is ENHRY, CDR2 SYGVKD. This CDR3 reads CAISQGDRYEQYF. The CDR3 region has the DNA TGTGCCATCAGCCAGGGGGATCGGTACGAGCAGTACTTC.

The CDR3 nucleotides read TGCAGTGCTAGCAAACAGAATACTAACTATGGCTACACCTTC. Its protein product is CSASKQNTNYGYTF. The genes are TRBV20-1 and TRBJ1-2; D gene unclear. Trimming removed 3 bases at V and 0 bases at J, with 11 bases between. Germline V gene sequence: CDR1 DFQATT, CDR2 SNEGSKA (reference sequence). The CDR3 runs to 14 residues.

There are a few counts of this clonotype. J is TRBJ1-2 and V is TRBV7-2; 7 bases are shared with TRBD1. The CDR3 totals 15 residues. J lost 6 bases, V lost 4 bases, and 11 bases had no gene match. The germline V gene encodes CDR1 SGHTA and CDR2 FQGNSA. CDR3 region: CASSYRRSGGHGYTF. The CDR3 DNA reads TGTGCCAGCAGCTATCGCCGTTCAGGGGGACATGGCTACACCTTC.

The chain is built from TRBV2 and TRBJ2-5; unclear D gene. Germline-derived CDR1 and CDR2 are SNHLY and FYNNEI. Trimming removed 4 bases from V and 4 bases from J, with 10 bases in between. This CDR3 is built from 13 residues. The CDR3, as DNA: TGTGCCAGCAGTGGGGCCGTGCGAGAGACCCAGTACTTC. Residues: CASSGAVRETQYF.